A selection of T cell receptor beta chains follows, all from one sample in a study of blood T cell repertoires in COVID-19. The method was immunoSEQ multiplex PCR; TCRdb's version includes in-frame clones alone and lacks a portion of them. This sample has a few hundred thousand clones; over 75% occur once, and the top ten carry 9.5% to 13%. Sequenced: peripheral blood. The receptors come from a woman between 70 and 85 years old with COVID-19, enrolled during active disease. The CDR3 runs from the conserved cysteine through the conserved F or W. D genes are given only for firm matches. Size values are once, few and many counts, or a class for expanded clones, and some rows have none.

v_gene	abundance	d_gene	j_gene	CDR3nt	CDR3aa
TRBV3-1/TRBV3-2	-	TRBD1	TRBJ1-3	TGTGCCAGCAGCCAAGATTTGGCAGGGGGCAACACCATATATTTT	CASSQDLAGGNTIYF
TRBV6-1	-	TRBD1	TRBJ2-3	TGTGCCAGCAGTGAGCCAGGGGGCCGCACAGATACGCAGTATTTT	CASSEPGGRTDTQYF
TRBV4-2	-	-	TRBJ1-2	TGTGCCAGCAGCCCCACCGCAGGGGTAGAGTATGGCTACACCTTC	CASSPTAGVEYGYTF
TRBV12-3/TRBV12-4	-	-	TRBJ2-6	TGTGCCAGCACATCTGGGGCCAACGTCCTGACTTTC	CASTSGANVLTF
TRBV5-4	-	TRBD1	TRBJ1-4	TGTGCCAGCAGCAGGGGGCTTAATAATGAAAAACTGTTTTTT	CASSRGLNNEKLFF
TRBV27	-	-	TRBJ2-2	TGTGCCAGCAGTTTACAGTTAGGTGGTGGCAGCGTTTACACCGGGGAGCTGTTTTTT	CASSLQLGGGSVYTGELFF
TRBV10-3	few	TRBD2	TRBJ2-2	TGTGCCATCAGTGATCTAGCGGGGACCGGGGAGCTGTTTTTT	CAISDLAGTGELFF
TRBV6-1	-	-	TRBJ1-2	TGTGCCAGCAGTGAGGCAGGGGTAGTCTATGGCTACACCTTC	CASSEAGVVYGYTF
TRBV5-1	-	-	TRBJ1-1	TGCGCCAGCAAACAGGGACAAGAAGCTTTCTTT	CASKQGQEAFF
TRBV5-1	once	TRBD1	TRBJ1-6	TGCGCCAGCAGCCGGGACAGGCTTAGCTCCTATAATTCACCCCTCCACTTT	CASSRDRLSSYNSPLHF
TRBV5-1	-	TRBD2	TRBJ2-1	TGCGCCAGCAGCTTGTCTAGCGGGAGTGAGCAGTTCTTC	CASSLSSGSEQFF
TRBV30	-	-	TRBJ1-4	TGTGCCTGGAGTGTACGGAATGAAAAACTGTTTTTT	CAWSVRNEKLFF
TRBV4-1	-	TRBD1	TRBJ2-7	TGCGCCAGCAGCCTTTCCGGGACAGCACCCTACGAGCAGTACTTC	CASSLSGTAPYEQYF
TRBV30	-	TRBD1	TRBJ1-5	TGTGCCTGGAGTCCGGGACAGGGGGACGGTCAGCCCCAGCATTTT	CAWSPGQGDGQPQHF
TRBV21-1	-	-	TRBJ2-1	TGTGCCAGCAGCACCAGACTAGCGGGAGATGGCAATGAGCAGTTCTTC	CASSTRLAGDGNEQFF
TRBV6-4	-	-	TRBJ1-1	TGTGCCAGCAGTTTTACAGGAAAGAACACTGAAGCTTTCTTT	CASSFTGKNTEAFF
TRBV5-5	once	TRBD1	TRBJ1-6	TGTGCCAGCAGCCTACAGGGGGTTGTTGTAAATTCACCCCTCCACTTT	CASSLQGVVVNSPLHF
TRBV19	-	TRBD1	TRBJ1-5	TGTGCCAGTAGTTTCGACAGGGCTGATAGCAATCAGCCCCAGCATTTT	CASSFDRADSNQPQHF
TRBV18	once	-	TRBJ1-1	TGTGCCAGCTCACCGAAAACAGGCATGAACACTGAAGCTTTCTTT	CASSPKTGMNTEAFF
TRBV11-2	-	-	TRBJ2-7	TGTGCCAGCTCCTTGGCCAGGGTAAGGGACGAGCAGTACTTC	CASSLARVRDEQYF
TRBV19	-	TRBD2	TRBJ2-1	TGTGCCAGTAGTGCACAACTAGCGGGAGAGGGCGATGAGCAGTTCTTC	CASSAQLAGEGDEQFF
TRBV29-1	-	TRBD2	TRBJ2-3	TGCAGCGTTGTTCGGGACGGGGGGATCACAGATACGCAGTATTTT	CSVVRDGGITDTQYF
TRBV7-9	-	TRBD1	TRBJ2-5	TGTGCCAGCAGCTTAAGGGGACAGGGGCGTGTCCAGTACTTC	CASSLRGQGRVQYF
TRBV25-1	-	-	TRBJ2-7	TGTGCCAGCAGAGGATCAGGGGCCCCCTACGAGCAGTACTTC	CASRGSGAPYEQYF
TRBV4-3	-	TRBD2	TRBJ2-7	TGCGCCAGCAGCCAAGAATGGACTAGCGGACTATACGAGCAGTACTTC	CASSQEWTSGLYEQYF
TRBV18	-	TRBD1	TRBJ1-3	TGTGCCAGCTCGCCCGGGACAGGGTCGGGAAACACCATATATTTT	CASSPGTGSGNTIYF
TRBV9	-	TRBD2	TRBJ2-1	TGTGCCAGCAGCGCTCCGGGACTATTGAATGAGCAGTTCTTC	CASSAPGLLNEQFF
TRBV5-4	-	-	TRBJ1-1	TGTGCCAGCAGCTACGGACAGATGAACACTGAAGCTTTCTTT	CASSYGQMNTEAFF
TRBV29-1	-	TRBD1	TRBJ1-1	TGCAGCGTACCAAACAGGGGTTACACTGAAGCTTTCTTT	CSVPNRGYTEAFF
TRBV14	-	TRBD2	TRBJ2-3	TGTGCCAGCAGCCAAGACCTTCCCGGACTAGCGGGAGGGCCAGATACGCAGTATTTT	CASSQDLPGLAGGPDTQYF
TRBV6-5	-	TRBD1	TRBJ1-1	TGTGCCAGCAGCGAGACAGGGGGCCTAGACACTGAAGCTTTCTTT	CASSETGGLDTEAFF
TRBV10-3	few	TRBD1	TRBJ1-5	TGTGCCACAAAGGGACAGGGAGATCCTAATCAGCCCCAGCATTTT	CATKGQGDPNQPQHF
TRBV11-2	-	TRBD1	TRBJ2-1	TGTGCCAGCAGCAACGTTGGACAGGGGTCCTACAATGAGCAGTTCTTC	CASSNVGQGSYNEQFF
TRBV5-4	-	-	TRBJ1-1	TGTGCCAGCAGCCCGGGTCGGAGGGAGGCTGAAGCTTTCTTT	CASSPGRREAEAFF
TRBV5-1	-	-	TRBJ2-3	TGCGCCAGCAGCTTGCAGACGGGAGATACGCAGTATTTT	CASSLQTGDTQYF
TRBV7-9	-	-	TRBJ2-1	TGTGCCAGCAGCACCCAGGGTCCAACCCCCAATGAGCAGTTCTTC	CASSTQGPTPNEQFF
TRBV10-3	once	-	TRBJ1-4	TGTGCCGCAGGGCCAGGACAGAAAAATGAAAAACTGTTTTTT	CAAGPGQKNEKLFF
TRBV30	-	TRBD1	TRBJ2-7	TGTGCCTGGAGTGTAGGGGGCAGGGGGTACGAGCAGTACTTC	CAWSVGGRGYEQYF
TRBV11-3	-	-	TRBJ2-7	TGTGCCAGCAGCTTAGCAGACTACGAGCAGTACTTC	CASSLADYEQYF
TRBV27	-	TRBD1	TRBJ2-7	TGTGCCAGCAGACCCCCGGGGACAGAGAGCTCCTACGAGCAGTACTTC	CASRPPGTESSYEQYF
TRBV3-1/TRBV3-2	-	-	TRBJ2-5	TGTGCCAGCAGCTCCGCCGGGGGGCGGGGAGGAGAGACCCAGTACTTC	CASSSAGGRGGETQYF
TRBV27	-	TRBD2	TRBJ2-1	TGTGCCAGCAGTCCACGGGGGGATGAGCAGTTCTTC	CASSPRGDEQFF
TRBV18	-	-	TRBJ2-3	TGTGCCAGCTCATCGGAGGGACAGACACCATCAGATACGCAGTATTTT	CASSSEGQTPSDTQYF
TRBV15	-	-	TRBJ2-5	TGTGCCACCAGCAGAGATCGTGCAGAAGAGACCCAGTACTTC	CATSRDRAEETQYF
TRBV3-1/TRBV3-2	-	-	TRBJ1-4	TGTGCCAGCAGCCTCTTCCGGAGCGAAAAACTGTTTTTT	CASSLFRSEKLFF
TRBV5-5	-	TRBD2	TRBJ2-2	TGTGCCAGCAGCTTGGTAGCGGGATCAGGAGGGGAGCTGTTTTTT	CASSLVAGSGGELFF
TRBV14	-	-	TRBJ1-2	TGTGCCAGCAGCCCAGCCGGGACAACGAACTATGGCTACACCTTC	CASSPAGTTNYGYTF